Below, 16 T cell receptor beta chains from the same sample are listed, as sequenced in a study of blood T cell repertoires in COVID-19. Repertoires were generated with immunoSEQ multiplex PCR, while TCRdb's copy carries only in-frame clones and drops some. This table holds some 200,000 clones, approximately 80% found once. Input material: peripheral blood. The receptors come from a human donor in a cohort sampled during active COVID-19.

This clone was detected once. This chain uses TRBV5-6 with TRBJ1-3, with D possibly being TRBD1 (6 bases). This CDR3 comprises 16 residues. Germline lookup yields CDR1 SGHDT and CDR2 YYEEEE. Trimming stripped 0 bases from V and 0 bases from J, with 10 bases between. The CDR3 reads CASSLARGHSGNTIYF. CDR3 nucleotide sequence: TGTGCCAGCAGCTTGGCCAGGGGCCACTCTGGAAACACCATATATTTT.

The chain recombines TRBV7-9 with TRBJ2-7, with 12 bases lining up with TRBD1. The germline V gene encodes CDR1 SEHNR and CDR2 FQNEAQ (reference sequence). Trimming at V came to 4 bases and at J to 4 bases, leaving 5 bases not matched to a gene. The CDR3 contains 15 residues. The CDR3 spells CASSSPGQGAYEQYF. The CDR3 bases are TGTGCCAGCAGCTCACCGGGACAGGGGGCTTACGAGCAGTACTTC.

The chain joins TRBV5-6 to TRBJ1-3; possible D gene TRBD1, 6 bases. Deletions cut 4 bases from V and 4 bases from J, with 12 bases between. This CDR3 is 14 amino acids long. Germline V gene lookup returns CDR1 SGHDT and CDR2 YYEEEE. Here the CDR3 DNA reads TGTGCCAGCAGCGTCAGGGGTTCGGGAAACACCATATATTTT. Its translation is CASSVRGSGNTIYF.

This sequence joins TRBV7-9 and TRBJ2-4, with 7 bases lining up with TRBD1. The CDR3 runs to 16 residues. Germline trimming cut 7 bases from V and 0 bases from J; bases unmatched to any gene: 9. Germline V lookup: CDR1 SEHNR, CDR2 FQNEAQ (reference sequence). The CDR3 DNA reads TGTGCCAGCACCCTGACAGGGCCCGTAGCCAAAAACATTCAGTACTTC. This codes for CASTLTGPVAKNIQYF. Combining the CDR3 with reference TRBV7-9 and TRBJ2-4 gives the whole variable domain DTGVSQNPRHKITKRGQNVTFRCDPISEHNRLYWYRQTLGQGPEFLTYFQNEAQLEKSRLLSDRFSAERPKGSFSTLEIQRTEQGDSAMYLCASTLTGPVAKNIQYFGAGTRLSVL.

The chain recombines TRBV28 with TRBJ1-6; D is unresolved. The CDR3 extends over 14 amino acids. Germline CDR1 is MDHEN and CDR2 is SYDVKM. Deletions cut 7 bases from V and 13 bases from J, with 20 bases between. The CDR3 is CASNLRTSGAPLHF. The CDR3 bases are TGTGCCAGCAACCTGAGGACTTCAGGAGCCCCCCTCCACTTT.

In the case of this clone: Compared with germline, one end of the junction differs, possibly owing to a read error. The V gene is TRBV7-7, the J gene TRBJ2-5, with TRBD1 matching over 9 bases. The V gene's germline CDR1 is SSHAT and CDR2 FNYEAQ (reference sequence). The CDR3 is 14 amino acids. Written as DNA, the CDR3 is TGTGCTAGCAGTGCTAGGACAGGGGTAGAGACCCAGTACTTC. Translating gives CASSARTGVETQYF.

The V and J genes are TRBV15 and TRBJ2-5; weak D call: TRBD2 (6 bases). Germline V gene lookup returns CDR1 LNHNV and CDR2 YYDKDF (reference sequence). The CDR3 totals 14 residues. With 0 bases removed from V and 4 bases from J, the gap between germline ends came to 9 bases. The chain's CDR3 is CATSRDQGGETQYF. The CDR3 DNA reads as TGTGCCACCAGCAGAGATCAGGGAGGAGAGACCCAGTACTTC.

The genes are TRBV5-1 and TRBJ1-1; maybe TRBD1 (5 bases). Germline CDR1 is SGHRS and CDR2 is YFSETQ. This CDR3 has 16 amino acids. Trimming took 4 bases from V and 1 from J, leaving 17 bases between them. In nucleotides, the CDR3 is TGCGCCAGCAGCCCCCTTGGGGCCCATAGGAACACTGAAGCTTTCTTT. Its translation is CASSPLGAHRNTEAFF.

CDR3 bases: TGTGCCAGCAGCCAATCTAGCGGACGATCCCAAGAGACCCAGTACTTC. It yields the protein CASSQSSGRSQETQYF. This sequence joins TRBV4-2 and TRBJ2-5; TRBD2 aligns across 7 bases. The germline V gene encodes CDR1 LGHNA and CDR2 YNFKEQ. Trimming took 2 bases from V and 1 from J; bases not matched to a gene: 7. The CDR3 is made up of 16 amino acids.

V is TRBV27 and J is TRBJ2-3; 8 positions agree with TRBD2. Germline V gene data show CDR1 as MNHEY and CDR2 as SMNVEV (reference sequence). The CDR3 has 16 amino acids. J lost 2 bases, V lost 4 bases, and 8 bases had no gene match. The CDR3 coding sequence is TGTGCCAGCAGTTCAACCGGGACTAGACCCACAGATACGCAGTATTTT. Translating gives CASSSTGTRPTDTQYF.

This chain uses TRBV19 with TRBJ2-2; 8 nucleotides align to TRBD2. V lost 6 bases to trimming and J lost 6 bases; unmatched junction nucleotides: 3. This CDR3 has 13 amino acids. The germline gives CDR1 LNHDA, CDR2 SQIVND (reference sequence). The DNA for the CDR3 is TGTGCCAGTAGCTCGGGGGGGGCCGGGGAGCTGTTTTTT. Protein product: CASSSGGAGELFF.

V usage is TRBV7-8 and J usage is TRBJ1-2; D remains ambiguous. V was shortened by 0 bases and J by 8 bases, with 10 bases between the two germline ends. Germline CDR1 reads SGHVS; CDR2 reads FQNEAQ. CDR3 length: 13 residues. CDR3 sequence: CASSLAPGGGYTF. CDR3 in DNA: TGTGCCAGCAGCTTAGCCCCCGGCGGGGGCTACACCTTC.

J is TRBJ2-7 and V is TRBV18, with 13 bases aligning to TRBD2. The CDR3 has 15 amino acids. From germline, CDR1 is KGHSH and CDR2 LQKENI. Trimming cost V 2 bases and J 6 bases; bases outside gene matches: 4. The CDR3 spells CASSPGTSGIAEQYF. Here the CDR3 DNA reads TGTGCCAGCTCACCAGGGACTAGCGGGATTGCCGAGCAGTACTTC.

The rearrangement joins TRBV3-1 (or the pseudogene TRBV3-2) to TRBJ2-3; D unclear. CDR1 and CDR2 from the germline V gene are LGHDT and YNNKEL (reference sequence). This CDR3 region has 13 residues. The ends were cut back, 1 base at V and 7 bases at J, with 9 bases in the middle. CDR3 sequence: CASSQVTRNTQYF. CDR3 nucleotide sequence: TGTGCCAGCAGCCAAGTAACACGAAATACGCAGTATTTT.

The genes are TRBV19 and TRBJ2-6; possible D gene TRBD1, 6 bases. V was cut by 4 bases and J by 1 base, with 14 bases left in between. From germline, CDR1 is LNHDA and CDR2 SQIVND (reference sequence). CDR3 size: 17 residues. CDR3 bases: TGTGCCAGTAGTACCGGACAGTTTGCATCTGGGGCCAACGTCCTGACTTTC. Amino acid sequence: CASSTGQFASGANVLTF. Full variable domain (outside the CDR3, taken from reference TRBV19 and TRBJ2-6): DGGITQSPKYLFRKEGQNVTLSCEQNLNHDAMYWYRQDPGQGLRLIYYSQIVNDFQKGDIAEGYSVSREKKESFPLTVTSAQKNPTAFYLCASSTGQFASGANVLTFGAGSRLTVL.

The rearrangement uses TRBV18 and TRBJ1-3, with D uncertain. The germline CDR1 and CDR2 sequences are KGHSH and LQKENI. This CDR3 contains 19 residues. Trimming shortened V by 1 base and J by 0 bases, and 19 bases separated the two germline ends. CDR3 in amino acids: CASSPQMVGRLISGNTIYF. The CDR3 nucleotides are TGTGCCAGCTCACCACAAATGGTGGGCAGGCTCATCTCTGGAAACACCATATATTTT.